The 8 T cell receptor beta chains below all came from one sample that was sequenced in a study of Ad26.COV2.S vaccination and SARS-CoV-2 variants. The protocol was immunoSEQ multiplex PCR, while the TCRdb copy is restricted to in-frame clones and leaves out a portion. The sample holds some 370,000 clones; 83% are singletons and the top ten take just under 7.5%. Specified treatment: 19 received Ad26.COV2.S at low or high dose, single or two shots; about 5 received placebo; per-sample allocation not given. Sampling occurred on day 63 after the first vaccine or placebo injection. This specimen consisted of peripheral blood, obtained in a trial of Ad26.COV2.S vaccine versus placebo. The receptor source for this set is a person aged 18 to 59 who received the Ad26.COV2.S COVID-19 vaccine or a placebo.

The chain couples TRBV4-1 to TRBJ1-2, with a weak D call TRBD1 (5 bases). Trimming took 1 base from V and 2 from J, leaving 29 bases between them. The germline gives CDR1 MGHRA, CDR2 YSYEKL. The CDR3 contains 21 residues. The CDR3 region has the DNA TGCGCCAGCAGCCAAGTGCGGCAGGGCGGTGGCCACCAAAGAGGAAACTATGGCTACACCTTC. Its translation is CASSQVRQGGGHQRGNYGYTF.

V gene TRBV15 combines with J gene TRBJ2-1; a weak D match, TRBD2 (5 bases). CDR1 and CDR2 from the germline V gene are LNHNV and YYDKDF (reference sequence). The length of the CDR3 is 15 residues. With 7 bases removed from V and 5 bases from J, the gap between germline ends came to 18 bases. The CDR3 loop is CATNPESGNHNEQFF. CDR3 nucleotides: TGTGCCACCAACCCAGAGTCGGGGAACCACAATGAGCAGTTCTTC. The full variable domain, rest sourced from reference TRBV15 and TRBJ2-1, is DAMVIQNPRYQVTQFGKPVTLSCSQTLNHNVMYWYQQKSSQAPKLLFHYYDKDFNNEADTPDNFQSRRPNTSFCFLDIRSPGLGDTAMYLCATNPESGNHNEQFFGPGTRLTVL.

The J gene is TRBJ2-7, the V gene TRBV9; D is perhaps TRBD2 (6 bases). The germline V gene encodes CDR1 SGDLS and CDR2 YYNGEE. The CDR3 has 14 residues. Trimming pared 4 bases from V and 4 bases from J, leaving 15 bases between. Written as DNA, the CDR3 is TGTGCCAGCAGCCTCGGGGGTGAAGGGTACGAGCAGTACTTC. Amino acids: CASSLGGEGYEQYF.

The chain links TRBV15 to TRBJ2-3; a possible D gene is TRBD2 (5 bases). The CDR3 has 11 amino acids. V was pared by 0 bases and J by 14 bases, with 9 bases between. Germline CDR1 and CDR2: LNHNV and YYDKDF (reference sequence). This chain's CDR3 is CATSREEGRYF. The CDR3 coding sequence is TGTGCCACCAGCAGAGAGGAAGGGAGGTATTTT.

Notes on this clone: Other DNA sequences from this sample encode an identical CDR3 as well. The CDR3 region has the DNA TGTGCCAGTAGTATTGACAGAGGATCCTACGAGCAGTACTTC. This codes for CASSIDRGSYEQYF. The chain has TRBV19 and TRBJ2-7; D possibly corresponds to TRBD1 (5 bases). Germline V gives CDR1 LNHDA, CDR2 SQIVND (reference sequence). Trimming shortened V by 3 bases and J by 1 base, and 10 bases separated the two germline ends. This CDR3 is built from 14 residues. The full variable domain, rest sourced from reference TRBV19 and TRBJ2-7, is DGGITQSPKYLFRKEGQNVTLSCEQNLNHDAMYWYRQDPGQGLRLIYYSQIVNDFQKGDIAEGYSVSREKKESFPLTVTSAQKNPTAFYLCASSIDRGSYEQYFGPGTRLTVT.

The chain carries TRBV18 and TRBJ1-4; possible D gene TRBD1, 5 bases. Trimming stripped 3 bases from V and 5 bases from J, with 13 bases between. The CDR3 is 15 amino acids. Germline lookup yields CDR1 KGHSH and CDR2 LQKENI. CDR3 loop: CASSPTGTGNEKLFF. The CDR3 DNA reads TGTGCCAGCTCACCCACCGGGACGGGGAATGAAAAACTGTTTTTT.

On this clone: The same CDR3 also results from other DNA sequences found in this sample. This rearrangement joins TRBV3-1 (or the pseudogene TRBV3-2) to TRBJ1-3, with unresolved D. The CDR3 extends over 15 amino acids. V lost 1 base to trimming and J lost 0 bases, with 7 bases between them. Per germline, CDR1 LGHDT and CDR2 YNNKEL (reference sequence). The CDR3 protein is CASSQGSRSGNTIYF. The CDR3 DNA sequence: TGTGCCAGCAGCCAAGGTAGCCGCTCTGGAAACACCATATATTTT.

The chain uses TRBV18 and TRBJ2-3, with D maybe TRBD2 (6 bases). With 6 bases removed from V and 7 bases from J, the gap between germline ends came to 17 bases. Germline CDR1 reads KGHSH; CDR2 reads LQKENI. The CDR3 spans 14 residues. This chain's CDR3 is CASSQGLGSNTQYF. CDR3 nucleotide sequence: TGTGCCAGCTCCCAGGGACTCGGGAGCAATACGCAGTATTTT.